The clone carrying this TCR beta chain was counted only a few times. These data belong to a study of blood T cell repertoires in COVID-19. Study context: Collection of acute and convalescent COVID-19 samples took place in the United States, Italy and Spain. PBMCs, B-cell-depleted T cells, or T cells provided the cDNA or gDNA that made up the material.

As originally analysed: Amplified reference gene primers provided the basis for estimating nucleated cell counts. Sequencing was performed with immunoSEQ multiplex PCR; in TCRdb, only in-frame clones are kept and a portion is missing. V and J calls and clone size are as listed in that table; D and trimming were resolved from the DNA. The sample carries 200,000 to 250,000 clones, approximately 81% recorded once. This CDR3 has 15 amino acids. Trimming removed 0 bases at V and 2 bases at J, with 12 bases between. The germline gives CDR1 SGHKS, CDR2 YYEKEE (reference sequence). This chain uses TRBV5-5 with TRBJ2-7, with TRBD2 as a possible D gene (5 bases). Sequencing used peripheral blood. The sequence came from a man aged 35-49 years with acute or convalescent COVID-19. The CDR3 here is CASSLEQRRTYEQYF. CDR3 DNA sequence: TGTGCCAGCAGCTTGGAACAGCGGAGGACCTACGAGCAGTACTTC. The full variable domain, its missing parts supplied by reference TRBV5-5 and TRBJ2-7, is DAGVTQSPTHLIKTRGQQVTLRCSPISGHKSVSWYQQVLGQGPQFIFQYYEKEERGRGNFPDRFSARQFPNYSSELNVNALLLGDSALYLCASSLEQRRTYEQYFGPGTRLTVT.